These 20 T cell receptor beta chains were all obtained from the same sample, sequenced in a study of blood T cell repertoires in COVID-19. Sequenced by immunoSEQ multiplex PCR; TCRdb stores in-frame clones only, minus some. The sample contains a few hundred thousand clones, 80% to 90% of which appear only once. The sequencing sample was made of PBMCs or T cells enriched from blood (not recorded which). Receptors were obtained from a woman in her thirties or forties with acute COVID-19.

This chain uses TRBV11-2 with TRBJ2-1; D uncertain. The CDR3 runs to 13 residues. Germline V lookup: CDR1 SGHAT, CDR2 FQNNGV. Trimming removed 7 bases at V and 4 bases at J, with 11 bases between. The CDR3 sequence is CASKELAYNEQFF. Written as DNA, the CDR3 is TGTGCCAGCAAGGAGTTGGCGTACAATGAGCAGTTCTTC.

This clone was counted only a few times. This chain links TRBV27 with TRBJ2-7, with D perhaps matching TRBD2 (5 bases). V gave up 6 bases and J gave up 0 bases, with 15 bases separating them. The germline CDR1 and CDR2 sequences are MNHEY and SMNVEV (reference sequence). The CDR3 has 15 residues. DNA for the CDR3: TGTGCCAGCAGGGATTCCGGGATCAACTCCTACGAGCAGTACTTC. This sequence encodes CASRDSGINSYEQYF.

The J gene is TRBJ1-3, the V gene TRBV19, with D hard to call. With 1 base removed from V and 0 bases from J, the gap between germline ends came to 10 bases. CDR3 length: 16 residues. Germline lookup yields CDR1 LNHDA and CDR2 SQIVND (reference sequence). The CDR3 reads CASSIVGLTSGNTIYF. Written as DNA, the CDR3 is TGTGCCAGTAGTATAGTAGGACTCACCTCTGGAAACACCATATATTTT. Using reference TRBV19 and TRBJ1-3 for the parts outside the CDR3, the full variable domain is DGGITQSPKYLFRKEGQNVTLSCEQNLNHDAMYWYRQDPGQGLRLIYYSQIVNDFQKGDIAEGYSVSREKKESFPLTVTSAQKNPTAFYLCASSIVGLTSGNTIYFGEGSWLTVV.

J is TRBJ2-5 and V is TRBV7-2, with 10 bases identical to TRBD2. Germline V gene data show CDR1 as SGHTA and CDR2 as FQGNSA. After removal of 4 bases from V and 2 bases from J, the junction contained 7 bases not matched to a gene. The CDR3 sequence is 16 residues long. The CDR3 loop reads CASSSRTSGTQETQYF. The CDR3 bases are TGTGCCAGCAGCTCACGGACTAGCGGAACTCAAGAGACCCAGTACTTC.

The chain employs TRBV27 and TRBJ1-5; 9 positions match TRBD1. From germline, CDR1 is MNHEY and CDR2 SMNVEV (reference sequence). The CDR3 runs to 15 residues. V dropped 5 bases and J dropped 6; count of bases not matched to a gene: 8. The CDR3 DNA reads TGTGCCAGCAGTCGGACAGGGGAAGGGAGTCAGCCCCAGCATTTT. Amino acid sequence: CASSRTGEGSQPQHF.

The gene calls are TRBV27 and TRBJ1-5; the match to TRBD1 covers 7 bases. This CDR3 comprises 16 residues. The J segment lost 2 bases and the V segment lost 4 bases, leaving 8 bases of the junction unmatched. The germline gives CDR1 MNHEY, CDR2 SMNVEV (reference sequence). CDR3 bases: TGTGCCAGCAGTTCCAGACAGGGAAGTGGCAATCAGCCCCAGCATTTT. As protein: CASSSRQGSGNQPQHF.

V gene TRBV18 combines with J gene TRBJ2-7; 9 nucleotides match TRBD1. Germline V lookup: CDR1 KGHSH, CDR2 LQKENI. Trimming took 3 bases from V and 3 from J; bases not matched to a gene: 9. This CDR3 has 16 amino acids. CDR3 nucleotide sequence: TGTGCCAGCTCACCCTTACCGGGACAGGGTTTCTACGAGCAGTACTTC. This gives the protein CASSPLPGQGFYEQYF.

The V and J genes are TRBV5-6 and TRBJ2-1, with D maybe TRBD2 (5 bases). Per the germline V gene, CDR1 is SGHDT and CDR2 is YYEEEE. The CDR3 is 16 amino acids. Trimming took 4 bases from V and 3 from J, leaving 17 bases between them. CDR3 in DNA: TGTGCCAGCAGCCGAGGGAAGGGAGAGCTCTACAATGAGCAGTTCTTC. The encoded protein is CASSRGKGELYNEQFF.

The J gene is TRBJ2-1, the V gene TRBV5-1; TRBD2 aligns across 13 bases. This CDR3 has 17 residues. V lost 3 bases to trimming and J lost 0 bases; unmatched junction nucleotides: 3. Germline V gene data show CDR1 as SGHRS and CDR2 as YFSETQ. CDR3 sequence reads: CASSSRTSGSSYNEQFF. The CDR3 DNA sequence: TGCGCCAGCAGCTCCCGGACTAGCGGGAGCTCCTACAATGAGCAGTTCTTC.

V and J are TRBV6-5 and TRBJ2-4; TRBD1 agrees at 8 bases. Trimming took 6 bases from V and 3 from J; bases not matched to a gene: 4. CDR3 length: 14 residues. From germline, CDR1 is MNHEY and CDR2 SVGAGI. In DNA, the CDR3 is TGTGCCAGCAGGACCGGGACAGGCAAAAACATTCAGTACTTC. Amino acids: CASRTGTGKNIQYF.

CDR3 in amino acids: CASSSGRQGIYEQYF. As DNA, the CDR3 is TGTGCCAGCAGCTCTGGAAGACAGGGAATATACGAGCAGTACTTC. The V call is TRBV5-5, the J call TRBJ2-7; 7 bases match TRBD1. CDR1 is SGHKS and CDR2 is YYEKEE in the germline V gene (reference sequence). J gave up 4 bases and V 3 bases, and 10 bases lay outside the gene matches. This CDR3 spans 15 amino acids.

This clone came up a few times. The J gene is TRBJ2-5, the V gene TRBV18; D is perhaps TRBD1 (6 bases). The CDR3 runs to 14 residues. V dropped 0 bases and J dropped 7 bases, with 12 bases sitting between them. The germline V gene encodes CDR1 KGHSH and CDR2 LQKENI. DNA for the CDR3: TGTGCCAGCTCACCACCGGGGACACCAGGGACCCAGTACTTC. It codes for CASSPPGTPGTQYF.

This chain connects TRBV16 to TRBJ1-2; D might be TRBD1 (5 bases). The germline V and J ends were trimmed by 4 bases and 4 bases, with 19 bases remaining between them. This CDR3 region has 16 residues. Germline V CDR1 and CDR2: KGHSY, FQNENV. CDR3 sequence: CASSPKRAGPLYGYTF. The DNA for the CDR3 is TGTGCCAGCAGCCCTAAAAGGGCGGGACCCCTCTATGGCTACACCTTC.

Concerning this clone itself: This same CDR3 is encoded by further DNA sequences in the sample. The chain uses TRBV19 and TRBJ2-1; 8 nucleotides align to TRBD2. J lost 4 bases, V lost 4 bases, and 9 bases had no gene match. The CDR3 covers 16 residues. CDR1 LNHDA and CDR2 SQIVND come from the germline V gene (reference sequence). The CDR3 DNA reads as TGTGCCAGTAGTACCCTCCTAGCGGGCGGATACAATGAGCAGTTCTTC. It encodes CASSTLLAGGYNEQFF.

The V call is TRBV27, the J call TRBJ2-7; D ambiguous. There are 16 residues in the CDR3. Deletions cut 5 bases from V and 6 bases from J, with 23 bases between. Germline V gene lookup returns CDR1 MNHEY and CDR2 SMNVEV (reference sequence). The DNA for the CDR3 is TGTGCCAGCAGTCCAAATCCCGCGGTCTATTCGGTCGAGCAGTACTTC. Amino acid sequence: CASSPNPAVYSVEQYF.

The chain carries TRBV28 and TRBJ2-7; TRBD2 matches 7 bases. V shed 7 bases and J 6 bases; nucleotides not matched to a gene: 15. The CDR3 has 15 residues. The germline CDR1 and CDR2 sequences are MDHEN and SYDVKM. CDR3 nucleotide sequence: TGTGCCAGCAAACCGCAAGGGGCGGGAGAAGGCGAGCAGTACTTC. It is translated as CASKPQGAGEGEQYF. Using reference TRBV28 and TRBJ2-7 for the parts outside the CDR3, the full variable domain is DVKVTQSSRYLVKRTGEKVFLECVQDMDHENMFWYRQDPGLGLRLIYFSYDVKMKEKGDIPEGYSVSREKKERFSLILESASTNQTSMYLCASKPQGAGEGEQYFGPGTRLTVT.

This sequence joins TRBV27 and TRBJ2-7, with D hard to call. Trimming took off 0 bases at V and 2 bases at J, with 8 bases between the two ends. Germline values: CDR1 MNHEY, CDR2 SMNVEV (reference sequence). This CDR3 comprises 14 residues. CDR3 residues: CASSLSPVTYEQYF. The CDR3 nucleotides read TGTGCCAGCAGTTTATCACCGGTAACCTACGAGCAGTACTTC.

The rearrangement links TRBV28 to TRBJ2-1; TRBD2 agrees at 11 bases. There are 18 residues in the CDR3. Germline V gene sequence: CDR1 MDHEN, CDR2 SYDVKM. V lost 6 bases to trimming and J lost 1 base; unmatched junction nucleotides: 11. CDR3 in amino acids: CASSRGTSGLGSYNEQFF. As DNA, the CDR3 is TGTGCCAGCAGCCGCGGGACTAGCGGCCTAGGGTCCTACAATGAGCAGTTCTTC.

This chain joins TRBV5-4 and TRBJ2-7, with D possibly matching TRBD1 (5 bases). Trimming stripped 4 bases from V and 2 bases from J, with 13 bases between. This CDR3 spans 14 amino acids. Germline CDR1 reads SGHNT; CDR2 reads YYREEE (reference sequence). The CDR3 here is CASSQGLEPYEQYF. The CDR3 DNA follows: TGTGCCAGCAGCCAGGGCCTAGAACCCTACGAGCAGTACTTC.

This clone was seen a few times. CDR3 in DNA: TGTGCCAGCAACGCGGACAGGGGGCGCACAGATACGCAGTATTTT. Translated: CASNADRGRTDTQYF. This chain links TRBV2 with TRBJ2-3, with 11 bases aligning to TRBD1. After removal of 7 bases from V and 1 base from J, the junction contained 4 bases not matched to a gene. The CDR3 runs to 15 residues. Per germline, CDR1 SNHLY and CDR2 FYNNEI.